This T cell receptor beta chain was captured in a study of blood T cell repertoires in COVID-19. Study in general: The study drew acute and convalescent COVID-19 samples from the United States, Italy and Spain. Sources were T cells, B-cell-depleted T cells, or PBMCs; the material itself was cDNA or gDNA.

Per the original methods: Amplifying reference gene primers gave estimates of nucleated cell counts. The repertoire was sequenced with immunoSEQ multiplex PCR; TCRdb's copy has only in-frame clones and lacks some. For V, J and clone size, that table is used; D and trimming come from the DNA. In the table there are approximately 36,000 clones, just under 85% of which are singletons. CDR1 is SGDLS, CDR2 YYNGEE, per germline. This CDR3 spans 15 amino acids. With 0 bases clipped from V and 2 bases from J, the junction kept 0 bases outside the gene matches. This receptor was identified in a man in his fifties with active COVID-19. The genes are TRBV9 and TRBJ2-7, with TRBD2 identical over 12 bases. The specimen sequenced was peripheral blood. For the CDR3, the DNA is TGTGCCAGCAGCGTAGGACTAGCGGGGGCCTACGAGCAGTACTTC. It encodes CASSVGLAGAYEQYF.